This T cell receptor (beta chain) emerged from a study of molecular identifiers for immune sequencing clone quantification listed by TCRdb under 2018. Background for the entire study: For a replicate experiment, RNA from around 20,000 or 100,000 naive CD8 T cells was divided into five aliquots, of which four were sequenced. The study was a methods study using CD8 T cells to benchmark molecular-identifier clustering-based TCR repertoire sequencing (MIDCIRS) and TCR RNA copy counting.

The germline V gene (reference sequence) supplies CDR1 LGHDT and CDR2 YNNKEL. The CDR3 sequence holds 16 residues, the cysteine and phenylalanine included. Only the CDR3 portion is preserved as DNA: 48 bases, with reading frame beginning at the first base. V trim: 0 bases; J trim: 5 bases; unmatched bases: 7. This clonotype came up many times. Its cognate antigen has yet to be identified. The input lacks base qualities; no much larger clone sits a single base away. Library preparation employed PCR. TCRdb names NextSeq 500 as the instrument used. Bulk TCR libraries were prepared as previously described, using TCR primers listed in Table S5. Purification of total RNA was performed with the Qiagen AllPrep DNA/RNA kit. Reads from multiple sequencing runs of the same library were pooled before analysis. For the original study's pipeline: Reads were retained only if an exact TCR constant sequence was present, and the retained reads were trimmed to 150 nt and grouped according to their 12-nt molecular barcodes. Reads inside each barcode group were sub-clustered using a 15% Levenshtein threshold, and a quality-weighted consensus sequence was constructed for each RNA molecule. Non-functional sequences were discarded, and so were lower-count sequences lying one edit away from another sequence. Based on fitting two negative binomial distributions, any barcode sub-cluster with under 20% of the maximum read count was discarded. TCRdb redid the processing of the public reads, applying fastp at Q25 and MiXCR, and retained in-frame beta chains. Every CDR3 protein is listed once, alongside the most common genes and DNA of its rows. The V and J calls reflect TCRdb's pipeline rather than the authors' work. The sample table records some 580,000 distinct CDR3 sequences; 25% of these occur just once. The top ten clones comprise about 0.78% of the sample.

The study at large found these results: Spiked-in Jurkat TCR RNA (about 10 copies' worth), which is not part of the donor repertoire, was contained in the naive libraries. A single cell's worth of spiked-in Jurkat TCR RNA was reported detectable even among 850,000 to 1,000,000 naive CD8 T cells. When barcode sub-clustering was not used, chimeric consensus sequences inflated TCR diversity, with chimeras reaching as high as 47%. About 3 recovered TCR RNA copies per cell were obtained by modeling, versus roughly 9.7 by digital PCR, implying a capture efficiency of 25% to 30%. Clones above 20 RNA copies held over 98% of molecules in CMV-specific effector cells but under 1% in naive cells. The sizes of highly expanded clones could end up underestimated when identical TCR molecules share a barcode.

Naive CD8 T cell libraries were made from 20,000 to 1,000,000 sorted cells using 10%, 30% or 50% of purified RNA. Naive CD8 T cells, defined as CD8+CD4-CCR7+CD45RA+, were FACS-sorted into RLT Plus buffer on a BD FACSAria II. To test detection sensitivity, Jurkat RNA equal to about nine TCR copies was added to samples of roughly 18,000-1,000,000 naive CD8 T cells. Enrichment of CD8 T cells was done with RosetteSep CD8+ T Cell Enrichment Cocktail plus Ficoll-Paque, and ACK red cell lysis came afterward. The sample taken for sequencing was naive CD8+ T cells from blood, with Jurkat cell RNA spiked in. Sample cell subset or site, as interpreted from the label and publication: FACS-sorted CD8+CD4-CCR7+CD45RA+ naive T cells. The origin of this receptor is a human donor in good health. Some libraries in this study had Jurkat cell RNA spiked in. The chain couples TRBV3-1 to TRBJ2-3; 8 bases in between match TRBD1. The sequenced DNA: TGTGCCAGCAGCCAAGACAGGGGGCAGGAGAGAGATACGCAGTATTTT. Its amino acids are CASSQDRGQERDTQYF.